This entry concerns a single T cell receptor beta chain. Only a few counts were recorded for this clone. What antigen it recognizes has not been identified. Qualities for individual bases were not recorded, and no much larger clone is one base off. The sample comes from a study of blood T cell repertoires in COVID-19 (dated by TCRdb to about 2020). Study-level background: Collaborator samples came from the United States, Italy and Spain and covered acute and convalescent phases of COVID-19. The material from the prospective study consisted of cDNA or gDNA derived from T cells, B-cell-depleted T cells, or PBMCs. Deeply sampled blood TCRbeta repertoires from subjects exposed to, actively infected with, or recovered from COVID-19 were included in the dataset. The repertoires were released in a freely available public database meant as a resource for research on the immune response to SARS-CoV-2. Samples came from the ongoing ImmuneRACE study (first 160 participants) plus 1,254 subjects from 6 global collaborators. A de-identified subject ID, COVID-19 status, age in years and sex were almost always included in the sample metadata. Where HLA class I and class II types were available, the types were taken from metadata supplied by the sample provider, not from assay-based typing. The investigation overall reported the following: Clinical and demographic metadata were provided uncurated, with the amount varying by source and participant.

The collaborating institutions used their own protocols to collect whole blood in K2EDTA tubes. Collaborator samples were shipped for TCRbeta analysis as frozen whole blood, isolated PBMCs, or DNA extracted from either sample type. Taken from the germline V gene, the CDR1 and CDR2 loops are MDHEN and SYDVKM. The CDR3 starts with the cysteine, ends with the phenylalanine, and has 16 residues. Only the CDR3 DNA is retained, 48 bases long and in frame from the first base. V ends up 7 bases short and J 2 bases short, with an unmatched junction base count of 11. The immunoSEQ Assay, a bias-controlled multiplex PCR, was used to amplify TCRbeta CDR3 regions from genomic DNA. As for the authors' bioinformatics: The number of nucleated cells in each sample was estimated by amplification of reference gene primers within the assay. Sequence reads were collapsed and filtered to measure the absolute abundance of every unique TCRbeta CDR3 rearrangement. Productive Simpson clonality was computed per sample as the square root of Simpson's diversity index over productive rearrangements. TCRdb limited this immuneACCESS table to in-frame rearrangements with V and J called. A share of clones is missing; checked studies link under half to unresolved V genes, and the rest is unexplained. The V and J calls and clone size were taken over from that table, and D and trimming were inferred from the DNA. The sample table shows approximately 470,000 clones, and approximately 85% are seen once. Of the sample, approximately 3.4% falls within the top ten clones.

Specimen: peripheral blood. The receptor was isolated from a human donor in a cohort sampled during active COVID-19. Recombination joined TRBV28 with TRBJ2-1, and TRBD1 aligns with 7 junction nucleotides. The encoded CDR3 is CASNPPGQGAYNEQFF. The DNA is as follows: TGTGCCAGCAACCCCCCCGGGCAGGGGGCCTACAATGAGCAGTTCTTC. Reference TRBV28 and TRBJ2-1 genes cover what lies past the CDR3, so the full variable domain is DVKVTQSSRYLVKRTGEKVFLECVQDMDHENMFWYRQDPGLGLRLIYFSYDVKMKEKGDIPEGYSVSREKKERFSLILESASTNQTSMYLCASNPPGQGAYNEQFFGPGTRLTVL.